A single sample gave rise to the 21 T cell receptor beta chains below, sequenced in a study of CD4 T cells in lung cancer. Data came from immunoSEQ multiplex PCR; TCRdb stores just in-frame clones and leaves some out. This table holds roughly 4,600 clones, about 67% found once. The sample comprised lung tumor tissue. The origin of the receptors is a man between 60 and 70 years old with non-small cell lung cancer.

This clone has only a few counts. The J gene is TRBJ2-1, the V gene TRBV19; TRBD2 matches 11 bases. Germline V lookup: CDR1 LNHDA, CDR2 SQIVND (reference sequence). The CDR3 totals 15 residues. The J segment lost 6 bases and the V segment lost 5 bases, leaving 6 bases of the junction unmatched. The CDR3 reads CASSPLAGDSNEQFF. The DNA of the CDR3 is TGTGCCAGTAGTCCACTAGCGGGAGACAGCAATGAGCAGTTCTTC.

This chain links TRBV18 with TRBJ2-3, with TRBD2 identical over 12 bases. The germline V gene encodes CDR1 KGHSH and CDR2 LQKENI. There are 16 residues in the CDR3. The ends lost 2 bases at V and 3 bases at J; junction bases unmatched: 3. CDR3 amino acids: CASSPELAGGTDTQYF. The DNA of the CDR3 is TGTGCCAGCTCACCAGAACTAGCGGGAGGTACAGATACGCAGTATTTT.

The J gene is TRBJ1-1, the V gene TRBV5-4; 10 bases map to TRBD1. Germline CDR1 and CDR2: SGHNT and YYREEE (reference sequence). V dropped 4 bases and J dropped 6; count of bases not matched to a gene: 3. This CDR3 is built from 13 residues. CDR3 nucleotide sequence: TGTGCCAGCAGCCTCGGACAGGGGGCTGAAGCTTTCTTT. It codes for CASSLGQGAEAFF. The entire variable domain, with the rest obtained from reference TRBV5-4 and TRBJ1-1, is as follows: ETGVTQSPTHLIKTRGQQVTLRCSSQSGHNTVSWYQQALGQGPQFIFQYYREEENGRGNFPPRFSGLQFPNYSSELNVNALELDDSALYLCASSLGQGAEAFFGQGTRLTVV.

This clone was observed a handful of times. The rearrangement joins TRBV5-5 to TRBJ1-2, with TRBD1 matching 7 bases. Germline CDR1 and CDR2: SGHKS and YYEKEE (reference sequence). This CDR3 region has 14 residues. The ends lost 4 bases at V and 2 bases at J; junction bases unmatched: 5. This chain's CDR3 is CASSGSGGNYGYTF. CDR3 DNA sequence: TGTGCCAGCAGCGGGTCAGGGGGAAACTATGGCTACACCTTC. Full variable domain (remainder filled in from reference TRBV5-5 and TRBJ1-2): DAGVTQSPTHLIKTRGQQVTLRCSPISGHKSVSWYQQVLGQGPQFIFQYYEKEERGRGNFPDRFSARQFPNYSSELNVNALLLGDSALYLCASSGSGGNYGYTFGSGTRLTVV.

The chain has TRBV9 and TRBJ2-5; 10 nucleotides align to TRBD2. The germline CDR1 and CDR2 sequences are SGDLS and YYNGEE. The CDR3 loop spans 16 amino acids. After removal of 1 base from V and 4 bases from J, the junction contained 7 bases not matched to a gene. CDR3 coding DNA: TGTGCCAGCAGCGTACCCCTAGCGGGAGTCGCAGAGACCCAGTACTTC. Translated: CASSVPLAGVAETQYF.

This chain links TRBV5-1 with TRBJ1-2; TRBD1 matches 8 bases. This CDR3 region has 15 residues. V trimming: 4 bases; J trimming: 0 bases; junction bases outside the gene matches: 5. The germline CDR1 and CDR2 sequences are SGHRS and YFSETQ. The CDR3: CASSPPTGANYGYTF. DNA of the CDR3: TGCGCCAGCAGCCCGCCGACAGGGGCTAACTATGGCTACACCTTC.

By proportion, this clone is large. Within the sample, other DNA sequences also encode this same CDR3. J is TRBJ1-1 and V is TRBV19; unclear D gene. The length of the CDR3 is 14 residues. In germline, CDR1 is LNHDA, CDR2 SQIVND (reference sequence). V gave up 1 base and J gave up 1 base, with 7 bases separating them. This chain's CDR3 is CASSIGRGNTEAFF. The CDR3 DNA is TGTGCCAGTAGTATAGGGCGGGGGAACACTGAAGCTTTCTTT.

V and J are TRBV28 and TRBJ1-3; D perhaps matches TRBD1 (6 bases). CDR1 and CDR2 from the germline V gene are MDHEN and SYDVKM. Trimming left V 6 bases short and J 0 bases short, with 12 bases between. CDR3 length equals 15 residues. The CDR3 coding sequence is TGTGCCAGCAGCCCTACAGGGTACTCTGGAAACACCATATATTTT. This translates into CASSPTGYSGNTIYF.

The table lists this clone with a few counts. The chain links TRBV4-1 to TRBJ1-5, with a tentative D call TRBD1 (5 bases). This CDR3 spans 18 amino acids. Germline-derived CDR1 and CDR2 are MGHRA and YSYEKL. Trimming removed 0 bases at V and 2 bases at J, with 17 bases between. The CDR3 reads CASSQDEVFGGGNQPQHF. In DNA form, the CDR3 reads TGCGCCAGCAGCCAAGATGAGGTATTCGGAGGGGGCAATCAGCCCCAGCATTTT.

V is TRBV30 and J is TRBJ2-5, with 11 bases lining up with TRBD1. Looked up from germline, CDR1 is GTSNPN and CDR2 is SVGIG (reference sequence). CDR3 length: 16 amino acids. With V trimmed by 2 bases and J by 5 bases, 10 bases remained unmatched. CDR3 region: CAWSSGTGGKGETQYF. Written as DNA, the CDR3 is TGTGCCTGGAGTTCAGGGACAGGGGGTAAGGGGGAGACCCAGTACTTC.

There are a few counts of this clone. The chain couples TRBV5-4 to TRBJ2-2, with D uncertain. The CDR3 spans 15 residues. CDR1 SGHNT and CDR2 YYREEE come from the germline V gene (reference sequence). Trimming left V 4 bases short and J 5 bases short, with 15 bases between. CDR3 sequence reads: CASSLGLARTGELFF. CDR3 in DNA: TGTGCCAGCAGCCTCGGATTAGCTAGGACCGGGGAGCTGTTTTTT. The full variable domain, rest sourced from reference TRBV5-4 and TRBJ2-2, is ETGVTQSPTHLIKTRGQQVTLRCSSQSGHNTVSWYQQALGQGPQFIFQYYREEENGRGNFPPRFSGLQFPNYSSELNVNALELDDSALYLCASSLGLARTGELFFGEGSRLTVL.

Sample share makes this clone large. The chain links TRBV28 to TRBJ2-5; D unclear. CDR1 is MDHEN, CDR2 SYDVKM, per germline. This CDR3 comprises 12 residues. The V gene lost 3 bases and the J gene lost 5 bases, with 7 bases spanning the gap. The CDR3 is CASSFMFETQYF. CDR3 nucleotide sequence: TGTGCCAGCAGTTTTATGTTTGAGACCCAGTACTTC. Based on the CDR3 plus reference TRBV28 and TRBJ2-5, the full variable domain is DVKVTQSSRYLVKRTGEKVFLECVQDMDHENMFWYRQDPGLGLRLIYFSYDVKMKEKGDIPEGYSVSREKKERFSLILESASTNQTSMYLCASSFMFETQYFGPGTRLLVL.

The chain employs TRBV18 and TRBJ2-7, with D possibly being TRBD2 (5 bases). Trimming cost V 6 bases and J 3 bases, with 12 bases left between them. Per the germline V gene, CDR1 is KGHSH and CDR2 is LQKENI. CDR3 length: 13 residues. CDR3 sequence: CASSKAELYEQYF. CDR3 bases: TGTGCCAGCTCGAAAGCGGAACTCTACGAGCAGTACTTC.

The V call is TRBV6-1, the J call TRBJ2-3; 11 bases match TRBD2. CDR3 length: 15 amino acids. The V gene end was trimmed by 7 bases and the J gene end by 4 bases; junction bases not matched to a gene: 7. The germline gives CDR1 MNHNS, CDR2 SASEGT. CDR3 protein: CASIFTSGSADTQYF. The CDR3 DNA reads TGTGCCAGCATTTTCACTAGCGGGAGTGCAGATACGCAGTATTTT.

This chain uses TRBV7-9 with TRBJ2-3; 7 bases align to TRBD1. V shed 5 bases and J 3 bases; nucleotides not matched to a gene: 5. This CDR3 spans 14 amino acids. Germline V lookup: CDR1 SEHNR, CDR2 FQNEAQ (reference sequence). The DNA of the CDR3 is TGTGCCAGCAGCCGGGACAGCGGAACAGATACGCAGTATTTT. This gives the protein CASSRDSGTDTQYF. The full variable domain, rest sourced from reference TRBV7-9 and TRBJ2-3, is DTGVSQNPRHKITKRGQNVTFRCDPISEHNRLYWYRQTLGQGPEFLTYFQNEAQLEKSRLLSDRFSAERPKGSFSTLEIQRTEQGDSAMYLCASSRDSGTDTQYFGPGTRLTVL.

The gene calls are TRBV27 and TRBJ2-3, with TRBD1 matching 7 bases. The CDR3 sequence is 16 residues long. Losses at the gene ends were 6 bases for V and 5 bases for J; bases not matched to a gene: 14. The germline gives CDR1 MNHEY, CDR2 SMNVEV (reference sequence). CDR3 nucleotide sequence: TGTGCCAGCAGGAAACCGGGACAGACACGGGGAGATACGCAGTATTTT. This sequence encodes CASRKPGQTRGDTQYF.

The chain links TRBV10-3 to TRBJ1-1; D perhaps matches TRBD1 (6 bases). Germline V gives CDR1 ENHRY, CDR2 SYGVKD. The CDR3 loop spans 14 amino acids. Trimming took 9 bases from V and 5 from J, leaving 19 bases between them. CDR3 sequence: CAIFSPETGTEAFF. DNA for the CDR3: TGTGCCATTTTTTCCCCTGAAACAGGGACTGAAGCTTTCTTT.

This clone appeared a few times. V and J are TRBV10-3 and TRBJ2-2; 7 bases align to TRBD1. The V and J ends lost 0 bases and 4 bases, in that order; junction bases with no gene match: 2. The CDR3 extends over 15 amino acids. Per the germline V gene, CDR1 is ENHRY and CDR2 is SYGVKD. The CDR3 sequence is CAISESAGGTGELFF. DNA for the CDR3: TGTGCCATCAGTGAGTCAGCAGGGGGCACCGGGGAGCTGTTTTTT.

In its sample, this clone was seen a few times. The rearrangement uses TRBV19 and TRBJ1-5; D is undetermined. CDR1 is LNHDA and CDR2 is SQIVND in the germline V gene (reference sequence). This CDR3 region has 17 residues. V was shortened by 7 bases and J by 3 bases, with 22 bases between the two germline ends. The DNA for the CDR3 is TGTGCCAGTACGGGTGGCGTTATGATGCACAACAATCAGCCCCAGCATTTT. Amino acid sequence: CASTGGVMMHNNQPQHF.

This clone was counted a few times. The CDR3 nucleotides read TGTGCCAGTAGTCGGGACACGGGCACTGAAGCTTTCTTT. Its protein is CASSRDTGTEAFF. This chain uses TRBV19 with TRBJ1-1; D is perhaps TRBD1 (6 bases). Looked up from germline, CDR1 is LNHDA and CDR2 is SQIVND (reference sequence). This CDR3 contains 13 residues. V was pared by 5 bases and J by 4 bases, with 11 bases between.

This clone was seen only once. The V and J genes are TRBV7-2 and TRBJ1-2; TRBD1 agrees at 7 bases. The junction had 5 bases not matched to a gene; V was cut back by 1 base and J by 0 bases. Per germline, CDR1 SGHTA and CDR2 FQGNSA. CDR3 size: 16 residues. The CDR3 reads CASSLDGQVANYGYTF. CDR3 bases: TGTGCCAGCAGCTTAGACGGACAGGTAGCTAACTATGGCTACACCTTC. Full variable domain (rest looked up from reference TRBV7-2 and TRBJ1-2): GAGVSQSPSNKVTEKGKDVELRCDPISGHTALYWYRQSLGQGLEFLIYFQGNSAPDKSGLPSDRFSAERTGGSVSTLTIQRTQQEDSAVYLCASSLDGQVANYGYTFGSGTRLTVV.